These 24 T cell receptor beta chains share one sample of origin, sequenced in a study of T cell responses to AZD1222 COVID-19 vaccine. TCRdb's copy holds only in-frame clones and misses some; the assay was immunoSEQ multiplex PCR. This table holds 100,000 to 150,000 clones, 85% to 90% found once. Specimen: peripheral blood, collected on day 0 of AZD1222 vaccination. Receptor source: an adult in good health.

J is TRBJ1-1 and V is TRBV9; the match to TRBD1 covers 12 bases. V lost 1 base to trimming and J lost 4 bases; unmatched junction nucleotides: 8. CDR1 SGDLS and CDR2 YYNGEE come from the germline V gene. The CDR3 extends over 17 amino acids. The CDR3 region is CASSVSPGQGASTEAFF. The CDR3 nucleotides are TGTGCCAGCAGCGTATCACCGGGACAGGGGGCCAGCACTGAAGCTTTCTTT.

The rearrangement uses TRBV6-5 and TRBJ1-2; no clear D gene. This CDR3 has 15 amino acids. The ends were cut back, 3 bases at V and 6 bases at J, with 17 bases in the middle. Germline CDR1 MNHEY, CDR2 SVGAGI. The CDR3 loop is CASSYDRRGRNGYTF. DNA for the CDR3: TGTGCCAGCAGTTATGATCGGCGGGGAAGAAATGGCTACACCTTC.

This sequence joins TRBV5-8 and TRBJ1-6, with 9 bases fitting TRBD1. The CDR3 is 15 residues long. The germline V gene encodes CDR1 SGHTS and CDR2 YDEGEE. V shed 2 bases and J 9 bases; nucleotides not matched to a gene: 6. CDR3 region: CASSFTGTGSSPLHF. The DNA for the CDR3 is TGTGCCAGCAGCTTCACCGGGACAGGGAGTTCACCCCTCCACTTT.

The CDR3 DNA reads TGTGCCAGCAGGGGCGGGGTCAACTATGGCTACACCTTC. This gives the protein CASRGGVNYGYTF. The V gene is TRBV6-5, the J gene TRBJ1-2; D ambiguous. Germline V gives CDR1 MNHEY, CDR2 SVGAGI. The V end was cut by 6 bases, the J end by 2 bases, with 10 bases between. The CDR3 loop spans 13 amino acids.

The V and J genes are TRBV7-3 and TRBJ2-2; 12 bases match TRBD2. Germline CDR1 is SGHTA and CDR2 is FQGTGA. V was pared by 0 bases and J by 6 bases, with 8 bases of the junction left unmatched. CDR3 length: 18 residues. The CDR3 reads CASSLTPTSGGGAGELFF. The CDR3 coding sequence is TGTGCCAGCAGCTTAACGCCGACTAGCGGGGGAGGGGCCGGGGAGCTGTTTTTT.

This clone showed up just once. V is TRBV7-9 and J is TRBJ1-1; no firm D call. The CDR3 runs to 15 residues. Germline-derived CDR1 and CDR2 are SEHNR and FQNEAQ (reference sequence). Trimming removed 2 bases at V and 0 bases at J, with 10 bases between. The CDR3 DNA is TGTGCCAGCAGCTTAACCGACACCATGAACACTGAAGCTTTCTTT. This translates into CASSLTDTMNTEAFF.

The CDR3 DNA sequence: TGTGCCAGCAGCTTAAGGCAGAATGAAGCTTTCTTT. Translated, it gives CASSLRQNEAFF. This sequence joins TRBV7-9 and TRBJ1-1; D gene uncertain. The V end was cut by 2 bases, the J end by 7 bases, with 8 bases between. The CDR3 runs 12 residues. CDR1 and CDR2 (germline): SEHNR, FQNEAQ (reference sequence).

The chain employs TRBV7-9 and TRBJ1-2; D is ambiguous. CDR1 SEHNR and CDR2 FQNEAQ come from the germline V gene (reference sequence). This CDR3 spans 13 amino acids. Trimming removed 1 base from V and 6 bases from J, with 9 bases in between. This CDR3 is CASSLDLQDGYTF. The DNA for the CDR3 is TGTGCCAGCAGCTTAGATTTGCAGGATGGCTACACCTTC.

The chain is built from TRBV4-1 and TRBJ1-2; D remains ambiguous. The CDR3 has 15 amino acids. The V and J ends lost 0 bases and 7 bases respectively, with 15 bases between them. Germline loops: CDR1 MGHRA, CDR2 YSYEKL. This CDR3 reads CASSQDKAGVLGYTF. In DNA form, the CDR3 reads TGCGCCAGCAGCCAAGATAAGGCTGGGGTACTTGGCTACACCTTC.

V usage is TRBV5-6 and J usage is TRBJ2-2; TRBD1 matches at 9 bases. In germline, CDR1 is SGHDT, CDR2 YYEEEE. The CDR3 spans 16 residues. The J segment lost 5 bases and the V segment lost 1 base, leaving 6 bases of the junction unmatched. CDR3 bases: TGTGCCAGCAGCTTGTTGGGACAGGGTCAGACCGGGGAGCTGTTTTTT. Translation: CASSLLGQGQTGELFF.

This sequence joins TRBV19 and TRBJ1-5; D not certain. Germline V gene lookup returns CDR1 LNHDA and CDR2 SQIVND (reference sequence). V lost 5 bases to trimming and J lost 4 bases, with 9 bases between them. CDR3 length: 13 amino acids. CDR3 in amino acids: CASSLRENQPQHF. The CDR3 nucleotides read TGTGCCAGTAGTTTACGGGAGAATCAGCCCCAGCATTTT.

V is TRBV24-1 and J is TRBJ1-6; unclear D gene. Deletions cut 7 bases from V and 9 bases from J, with 9 bases between. This CDR3 spans 12 amino acids. CDR1 and CDR2 from the germline V gene are KGHDR and SFDVKD. In DNA form, the CDR3 reads TGTGCCACCAGATCTTTAAGTTCACCCCTCCACTTT. It encodes CATRSLSSPLHF.

The rearrangement uses TRBV12-5 and TRBJ1-5; D is undetermined. The CDR3 contains 12 residues. V shed 7 bases and J shed 2 bases, with 6 bases lying between them. Per the germline V gene, CDR1 is LGHNT and CDR2 is FRNRAP. CDR3 sequence reads: CASVWGNQPQHF. CDR3 DNA: TGTGCTAGTGTCTGGGGCAATCAGCCCCAGCATTTT.

V and J are TRBV21-1 and TRBJ1-1; the table assigns TRBD1, which was not confirmed against the DNA. TRBV21-1 is a pseudogene. This CDR3 region has 13 residues. The CDR3 loop reads CASRTDTNTEAFF. In nucleotides, the CDR3 is TGTGCCAGCAGGACAGATACAAACACTGAAGCTTTCTTT.

J is TRBJ2-3 and V is TRBV12-5; tentative D call: TRBD2 (5 bases). This CDR3 contains 15 residues. CDR1 is LGHNT and CDR2 is FRNRAP in the germline V gene. V lost 6 bases and J 5 bases, leaving 18 bases between the germline ends. The CDR3 coding sequence is TGTGCTAGTGGCATGTCCAGCGGCAGGCTAGATACGCAGTATTTT. It yields the protein CASGMSSGRLDTQYF.

The CDR3: CASSPRGSGQSGGEQYF. The CDR3 nucleotides read TGTGCCAGCAGCCCCCGGGGGAGCGGGCAATCCGGCGGGGAGCAGTACTTC. The rearrangement links TRBV7-9 to TRBJ2-7; possible D gene TRBD2, 6 bases. This CDR3 contains 17 residues. Looked up from germline, CDR1 is SEHNR and CDR2 is FQNEAQ (reference sequence). Deletions cut 5 bases from V and 7 bases from J, with 27 bases between.

The chain joins TRBV7-9 to TRBJ2-7; weak D call: TRBD1 (5 bases). The germline CDR1 and CDR2 sequences are SEHNR and FQNEAQ (reference sequence). Trimming left V 1 base short and J 3 bases short, with 16 bases between. The CDR3 is 16 residues long. CDR3 coding DNA: TGTGCCAGCAGCTTAGGGTTCGACAGCATAGACTACGAGCAGTACTTC. As protein: CASSLGFDSIDYEQYF.

Only one count was recorded for this clone. The chain links TRBV6-5 to TRBJ2-1; D is uncertain. The CDR3 spans 16 residues. Germline V gene sequence: CDR1 MNHEY, CDR2 SVGAGI. Between the trimmed V and J ends, which lost 0 bases and 1 base, there was a span of 10 bases. CDR3 sequence reads: CASSYSTGGSYNEQFF. The CDR3 DNA sequence: TGTGCCAGCAGTTACTCCACTGGTGGATCCTACAATGAGCAGTTCTTC.

The rearrangement links TRBV12-5 to TRBJ2-7, with 10 bases identical to TRBD1. This CDR3 contains 15 residues. In germline, CDR1 is LGHNT, CDR2 FRNRAP. V gave up 6 bases and J gave up 5 bases; unmatched junction bases: 10. CDR3 sequence (DNA): TGTGCTAGTGGCGCCTGGGACAGGGGCCAACACGAGCAGTACTTC. Its protein is CASGAWDRGQHEQYF.

The chain joins TRBV5-6 to TRBJ1-5; 7 bases align to TRBD1. V shed 4 bases, J shed 3 bases, and the junction held 4 bases outside the gene matches. The CDR3 spans 14 residues. CDR1 is SGHDT, CDR2 YYEEEE, per germline. CDR3 sequence (DNA): TGTGCCAGCAGCCTTGACAGGGACAATCAGCCCCAGCATTTT. Protein: CASSLDRDNQPQHF.

The chain is built from TRBV29-1 and TRBJ1-2; a possible D gene is TRBD1 (5 bases). The ends were cut back, 4 bases at V and 2 bases at J, with 8 bases in the middle. CDR3 length: 12 residues. Germline-derived CDR1 and CDR2 are SQVTM and ANQGSEA. CDR3 in DNA: TGCAGCGTTGGACAGATAAACTATGGCTACACCTTC. This codes for CSVGQINYGYTF.

This rearrangement joins TRBV10-3 to TRBJ1-2; 7 bases are a match to TRBD1. The CDR3 length is 13 residues. J gave up 5 bases and V 2 bases, and 2 bases lay outside the gene matches. Germline V CDR1 and CDR2: ENHRY, SYGVKD. The CDR3 is CAISETGVYGYTF. The CDR3 region has the DNA TGTGCCATCAGTGAGACAGGGGTGTATGGCTACACCTTC.

The gene calls are TRBV6-2 or TRBV6-3 and TRBJ2-3, with 8 bases that match TRBD1. The J segment lost 3 bases and the V segment lost 2 bases, leaving 4 bases of the junction unmatched. This CDR3 spans 15 amino acids. CDR1 and CDR2 (germline): MNHEY, SVGEGT. The CDR3 bases are TGTGCCAGCAGTTACAACACAGGGGGTACAGATACGCAGTATTTT. Its translation: CASSYNTGGTDTQYF.

This clone was detected only a few times. The rearrangement uses TRBV4-2 and TRBJ2-7; 11 bases line up with TRBD2. The junction had 7 bases not matched to a gene; V was cut back by 4 bases and J by 2 bases. Per the germline V gene, CDR1 is LGHNA and CDR2 is YNFKEQ. CDR3 length: 16 residues. CDR3 amino acids: CASSLSGTSGPYEQYF. As DNA, the CDR3 is TGTGCCAGCAGCCTCTCTGGGACTAGCGGACCCTACGAGCAGTACTTC.